This is a list of T cell receptor beta chains from one sample in a study of technical replicates of blood from a few donors. This table comes from immunoSEQ multiplex PCR, and its TCRdb copy is limited to in-frame clones, with some not included. Among around 80,000 clones, roughly 94% were seen once, and the ten largest hold less than 0.4%. Sequencing was performed on T cells isolated from PBMCs. These receptors originate from a human donor in good health. The CDR3 runs from the conserved cysteine through the conserved F or W.

length	J	V	CDR3
13	TRBJ1-1	TRBV10-1	CASSERGYTEAFF
15	TRBJ2-3	TRBV7-6	CASSMYSGTIDTQYF
16	TRBJ2-1	TRBV6-4	CASSKDWSGSQDEQFF
13	TRBJ2-3	TRBV30	CAWSSTSGFTQYF
14	TRBJ1-4	TRBV9	CASSAGGINEKLFF
14	TRBJ2-7	TRBV6-5	CASSQTVQAYEQYF
16	TRBJ2-1	TRBV1	CTSSQENRVSSNEQFF
14	TRBJ1-2	TRBV5-1	CASSLGQGIGGYTF
16	TRBJ1-3	TRBV4-2	CASSQEVQASGNTIYF
14	TRBJ2-5	TRBV6-1	CASSRLQGDETQYF
13	TRBJ2-2	TRBV30	CAQGGKGTGELFF
13	TRBJ2-5	TRBV7-8	CASSLPSGETQYF
14	TRBJ2-5	TRBV4-2	CASSQGQGSETQYF
20	TRBJ1-3	TRBV4-1	CASSQESPGYGAGTGNTIYF
16	TRBJ1-4	TRBV4-2	CASSQDRGTGGEKLFF
16	TRBJ2-7	TRBV7-9	CASSHPEGPGGYEQYF
13	TRBJ2-3	TRBV6-5	CASSTDRADTQYF
15	TRBJ2-7	TRBV11-3	CASSSGLAGSYEQYF
17	TRBJ2-7	TRBV6-1	CASSESPGQGNSYEQYF
13	TRBJ2-7	TRBV11-2	CASSLRVNHEQYF
14	TRBJ2-7	TRBV5-6	CASSPGGLLYEQYF
16	TRBJ2-5	TRBV7-8	CASSLGPGTGQETQYF
14	TRBJ2-1	TRBV9	CASSVGLVKDEQFF
15	TRBJ1-4	TRBV9	CASSVAGSANEKLFF
16	TRBJ1-1	TRBV30	CAWRVTGKGMNTEAFF
14	TRBJ2-5	TRBV10-3	CAISVTSGAETQYF
15	TRBJ2-7	TRBV28	CASSLAAGNSYEQYF
16	TRBJ2-1	TRBV5-6	CASSPGRRQGMNEQFF
12	TRBJ2-7	TRBV2	CASSENSYEQYF
14	TRBJ2-7	TRBV6-5	CASRNPARVYEQYF
13	TRBJ1-5	TRBV28	CASGTGGGQPQHF
13	TRBJ1-2	TRBV6-5	CATLGQGGYGYTF
11	TRBJ2-7	TRBV6-6	CASTQGYEQYF
15	TRBJ1-5	TRBV2	CASSAQPYSNQPQHF
16	TRBJ1-4	TRBV9	CASSVATGDIGEKLFF
12	TRBJ2-5	TRBV2	CASKAGGETQYF
14	TRBJ2-2	TRBV6-5	CAGSSGRNTGELFF
10	TRBJ1-5	TRBV28	CATSLGPQHF
15	TRBJ2-5	TRBV28	CASGTSGRVMETQYF
16	TRBJ2-5	TRBV6-5	CASSYLAEPSQETQYF